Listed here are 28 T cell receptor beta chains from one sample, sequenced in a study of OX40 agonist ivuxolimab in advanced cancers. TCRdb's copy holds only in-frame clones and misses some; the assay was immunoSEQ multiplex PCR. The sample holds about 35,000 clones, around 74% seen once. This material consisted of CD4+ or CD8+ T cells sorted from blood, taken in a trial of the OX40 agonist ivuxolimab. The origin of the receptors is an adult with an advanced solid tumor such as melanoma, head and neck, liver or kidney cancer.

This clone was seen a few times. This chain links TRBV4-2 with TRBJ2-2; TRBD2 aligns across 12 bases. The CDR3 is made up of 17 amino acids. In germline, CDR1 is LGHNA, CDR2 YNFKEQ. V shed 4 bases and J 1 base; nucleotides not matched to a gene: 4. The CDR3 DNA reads TGTGCCAGCAGCCTGGGACTAGCGGGCAAGAACACCGGGGAGCTGTTTTTT. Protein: CASSLGLAGKNTGELFF.

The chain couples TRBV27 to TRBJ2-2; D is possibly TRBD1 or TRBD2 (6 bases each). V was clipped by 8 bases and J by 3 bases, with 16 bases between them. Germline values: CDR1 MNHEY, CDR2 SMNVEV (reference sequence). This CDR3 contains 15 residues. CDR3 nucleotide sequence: TGTGCCAGCCCTGGATGGGGGGCTTACACCGGGGAGCTGTTTTTT. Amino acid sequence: CASPGWGAYTGELFF.

The DNA for the CDR3 is TGCGCCAGCAGCGGGGGGCTCACAGATACGCAGTATTTT. Residues: CASSGGLTDTQYF. This chain links TRBV5-1 with TRBJ2-3; D may correspond to TRBD1 or TRBD2 (6 bases each). Looked up from germline, CDR1 is SGHRS and CDR2 is YFSETQ. Trimming shortened V by 4 bases and J by 2 bases, and 8 bases separated the two germline ends. The CDR3 is 13 residues long.

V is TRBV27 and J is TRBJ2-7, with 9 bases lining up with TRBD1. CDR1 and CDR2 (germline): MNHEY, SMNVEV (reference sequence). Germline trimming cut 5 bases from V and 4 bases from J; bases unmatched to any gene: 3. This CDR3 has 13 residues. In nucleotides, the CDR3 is TGTGCCAGCAGTAACAGGGGGCGGTACGAGCAGTACTTC. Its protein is CASSNRGRYEQYF.

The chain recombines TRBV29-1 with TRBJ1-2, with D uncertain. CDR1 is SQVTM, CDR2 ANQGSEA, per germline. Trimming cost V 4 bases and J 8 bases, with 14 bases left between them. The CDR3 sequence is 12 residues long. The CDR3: CSVGWLGEGYTF. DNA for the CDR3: TGCAGCGTTGGGTGGTTGGGAGAGGGCTACACCTTC.

The CDR3 DNA is TGTGCCAGCAGTGAAGCGAGCGGAGGGGGGCTCGAGCAGTACGTC. Translated: CASSEASGGGLEQYV. The chain is built from TRBV6-1 and TRBJ2-7; D possibly matches TRBD1 or TRBD2 (6 bases each). The CDR3 covers 15 residues. The ends were cut back, 0 bases at V and 6 bases at J, with 15 bases in the middle. Germline V CDR1 and CDR2: MNHNS, SASEGT.

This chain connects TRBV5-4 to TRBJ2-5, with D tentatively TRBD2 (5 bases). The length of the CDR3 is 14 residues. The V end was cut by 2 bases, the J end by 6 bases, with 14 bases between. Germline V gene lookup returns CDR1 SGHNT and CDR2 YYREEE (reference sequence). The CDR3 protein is CASSFRDYSQTQYF. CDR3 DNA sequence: TGTGCCAGCAGCTTTCGAGACTACAGTCAGACCCAGTACTTC.

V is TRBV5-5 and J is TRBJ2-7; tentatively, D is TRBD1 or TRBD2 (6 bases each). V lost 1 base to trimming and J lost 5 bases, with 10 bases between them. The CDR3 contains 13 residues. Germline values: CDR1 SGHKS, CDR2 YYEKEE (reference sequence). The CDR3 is CASSLWGANEQYV. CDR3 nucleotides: TGTGCCAGCAGCTTGTGGGGGGCCAACGAGCAGTACGTC.

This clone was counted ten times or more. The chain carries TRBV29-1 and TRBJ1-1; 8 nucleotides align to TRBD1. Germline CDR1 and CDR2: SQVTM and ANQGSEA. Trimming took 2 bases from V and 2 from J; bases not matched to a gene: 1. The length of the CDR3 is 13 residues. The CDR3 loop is CSVETGGNTEAFF. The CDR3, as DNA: TGCAGCGTTGAAACAGGGGGTAACACTGAAGCTTTCTTT.

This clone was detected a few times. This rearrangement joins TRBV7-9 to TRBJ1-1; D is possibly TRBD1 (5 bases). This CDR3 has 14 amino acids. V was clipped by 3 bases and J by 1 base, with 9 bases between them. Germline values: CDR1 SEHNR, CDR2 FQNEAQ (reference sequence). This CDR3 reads CASSFWGRNTEAFF. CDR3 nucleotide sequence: TGTGCCAGCAGCTTTTGGGGGAGGAACACTGAAGCTTTCTTT.

CDR3: CASSLEGSSGAGTGSYTF. DNA of the CDR3: TGTGCCAGCAGCTTAGAAGGGAGTAGTGGGGCCGGGACAGGGAGCTACACCTTC. The V and J genes are TRBV7-9 and TRBJ1-2; 9 bases are a match to TRBD1. Germline loops: CDR1 SEHNR, CDR2 FQNEAQ (reference sequence). The J segment lost 9 bases and the V segment lost 1 base, leaving 18 bases of the junction unmatched. The CDR3 is 18 residues long.

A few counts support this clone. The CDR3 is CASSEGWAYEQYF. The CDR3 bases are TGTGCCAGCAGTGAAGGGTGGGCCTACGAGCAGTACTTC. The rearrangement links TRBV6-1 to TRBJ2-7; D ambiguous. The CDR3 loop spans 13 amino acids. The V end lost 1 base, the J end lost 2 bases, and 6 bases lay between the germline ends. CDR1 and CDR2 from the germline V gene are MNHNS and SASEGT.

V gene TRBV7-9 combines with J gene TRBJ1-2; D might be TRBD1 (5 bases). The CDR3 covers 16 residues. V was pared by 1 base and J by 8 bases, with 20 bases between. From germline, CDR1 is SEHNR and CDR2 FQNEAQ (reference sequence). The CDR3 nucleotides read TGTGCCAGCAGCTTAGAATTATCAGGGAGGATGGGCGGCTACACCTTC. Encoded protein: CASSLELSGRMGGYTF.

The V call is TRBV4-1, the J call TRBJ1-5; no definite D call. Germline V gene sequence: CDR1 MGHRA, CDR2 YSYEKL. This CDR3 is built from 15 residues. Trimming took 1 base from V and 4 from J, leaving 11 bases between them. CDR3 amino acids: CASSQVSQNNQPQHF. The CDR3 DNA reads TGCGCCAGCAGCCAAGTGTCGCAGAATAATCAGCCCCAGCATTTT.

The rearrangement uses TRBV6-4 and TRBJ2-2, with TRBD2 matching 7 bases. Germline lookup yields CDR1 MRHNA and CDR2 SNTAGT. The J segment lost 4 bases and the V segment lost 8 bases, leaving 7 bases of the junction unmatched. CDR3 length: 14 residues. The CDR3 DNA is TGTGCCAGCCGGAGCGGGGATTCCACCGGGGAGCTGTTTTTT. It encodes CASRSGDSTGELFF.

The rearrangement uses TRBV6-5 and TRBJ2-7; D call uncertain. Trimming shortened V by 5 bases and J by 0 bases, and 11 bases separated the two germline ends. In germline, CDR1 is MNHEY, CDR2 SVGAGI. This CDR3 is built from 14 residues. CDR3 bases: TGTGCCAGCAGTAAGGCGGTAGGCTCCTACGAGCAGTACGTC. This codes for CASSKAVGSYEQYV.

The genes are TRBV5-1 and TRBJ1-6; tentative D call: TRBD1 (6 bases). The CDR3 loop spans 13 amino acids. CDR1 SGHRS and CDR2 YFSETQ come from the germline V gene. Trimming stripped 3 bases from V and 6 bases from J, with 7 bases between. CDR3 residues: CASSWTVNSPLHF. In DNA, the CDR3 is TGCGCCAGCAGCTGGACAGTTAATTCACCCCTCCACTTT.

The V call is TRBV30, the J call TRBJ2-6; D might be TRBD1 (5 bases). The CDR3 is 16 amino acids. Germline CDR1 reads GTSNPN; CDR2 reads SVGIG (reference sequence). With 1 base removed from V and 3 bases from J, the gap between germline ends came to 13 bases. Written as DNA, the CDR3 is TGTGCCTGGAGTGACCTCGGCAGGGTTGGGGCCAACGTCCTGACTTTC. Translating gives CAWSDLGRVGANVLTF.

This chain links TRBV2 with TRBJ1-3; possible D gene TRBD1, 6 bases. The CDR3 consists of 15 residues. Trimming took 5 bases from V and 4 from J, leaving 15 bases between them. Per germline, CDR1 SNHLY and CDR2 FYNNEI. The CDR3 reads CASSNQGQSGNTIYF. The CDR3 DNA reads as TGTGCCAGCAGTAACCAGGGACAATCGGGAAACACCATATATTTT.

The DNA of the CDR3 is TGTGCCAGCAGTTACGACCATCGGGGAAACACCATATATTTT. Translating it yields CASSYDHRGNTIYF. The chain is built from TRBV6-5 and TRBJ1-3, with D hard to call. Germline-derived CDR1 and CDR2 are MNHEY and SVGAGI. The CDR3 extends over 14 amino acids. V lost 2 bases, J lost 4 bases, and 9 bases lay in between.

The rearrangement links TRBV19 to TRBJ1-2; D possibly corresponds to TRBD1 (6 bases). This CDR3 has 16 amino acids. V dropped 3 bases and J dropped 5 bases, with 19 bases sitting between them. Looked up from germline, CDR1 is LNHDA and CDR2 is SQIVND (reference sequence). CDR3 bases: TGTGCCAGTAGTATTTCCCCGGGGGGCGGCACGTATGGCTACACCTTC. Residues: CASSISPGGGTYGYTF.

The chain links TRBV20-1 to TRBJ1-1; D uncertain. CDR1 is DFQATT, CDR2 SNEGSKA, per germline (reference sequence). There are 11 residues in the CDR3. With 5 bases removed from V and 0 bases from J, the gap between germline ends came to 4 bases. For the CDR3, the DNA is TGCAGTGCTGGGGTGAACACTGAAGCTTTCTTT. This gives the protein CSAGVNTEAFF.

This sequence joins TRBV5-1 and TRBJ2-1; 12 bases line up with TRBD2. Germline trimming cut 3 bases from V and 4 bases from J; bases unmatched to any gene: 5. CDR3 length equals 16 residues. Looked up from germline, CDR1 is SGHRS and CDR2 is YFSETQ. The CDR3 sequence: CASSSTTSGGYNEQFF. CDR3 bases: TGCGCCAGCAGCTCGACGACTAGCGGGGGATACAATGAGCAGTTCTTC. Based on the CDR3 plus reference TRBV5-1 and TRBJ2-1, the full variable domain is KAGVTQTPRYLIKTRGQQVTLSCSPISGHRSVSWYQQTPGQGLQFLFEYFSETQRNKGNFPGRFSGRQFSNSRSEMNVSTLELGDSALYLCASSSTTSGGYNEQFFGPGTRLTVL.

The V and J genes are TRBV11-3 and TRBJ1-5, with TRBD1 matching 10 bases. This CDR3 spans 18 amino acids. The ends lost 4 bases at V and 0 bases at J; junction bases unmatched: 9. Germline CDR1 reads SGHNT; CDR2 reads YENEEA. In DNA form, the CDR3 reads TGTGCCAGCAGCTCCCGGGACAGGGGTTCCCGTAGCAATCAGCCCCAGCATTTT. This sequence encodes CASSSRDRGSRSNQPQHF.

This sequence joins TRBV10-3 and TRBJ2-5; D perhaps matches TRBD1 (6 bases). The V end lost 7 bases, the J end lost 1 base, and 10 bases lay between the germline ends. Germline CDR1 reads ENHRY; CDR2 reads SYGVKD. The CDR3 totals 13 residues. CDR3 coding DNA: TGTGCCATCAACGGACAGCCCCAAGAGACCCAGTACTTC. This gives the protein CAINGQPQETQYF.

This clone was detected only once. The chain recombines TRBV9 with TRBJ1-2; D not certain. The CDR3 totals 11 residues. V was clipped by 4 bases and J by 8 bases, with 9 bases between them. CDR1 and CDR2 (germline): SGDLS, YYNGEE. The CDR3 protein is CASSNGVGYTF. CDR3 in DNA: TGTGCCAGCAGCAACGGCGTCGGCTACACCTTC.

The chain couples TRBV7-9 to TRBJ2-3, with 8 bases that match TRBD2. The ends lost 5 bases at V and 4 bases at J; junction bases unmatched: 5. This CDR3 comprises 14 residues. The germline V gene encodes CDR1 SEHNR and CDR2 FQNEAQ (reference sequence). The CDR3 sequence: CASSPGLAADTQYF. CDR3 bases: TGTGCCAGCAGCCCCGGACTAGCAGCAGATACGCAGTATTTT.

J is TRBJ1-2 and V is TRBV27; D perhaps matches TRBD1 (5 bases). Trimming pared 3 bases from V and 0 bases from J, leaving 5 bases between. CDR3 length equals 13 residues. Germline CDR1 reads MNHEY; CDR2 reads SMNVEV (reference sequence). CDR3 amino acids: CASSLTANYGYTF. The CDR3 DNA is TGTGCCAGCAGTTTGACAGCTAACTATGGCTACACCTTC.